This entry features one T cell receptor (beta chain) sequence. Its target is unknown. This entry is derived from a study of cytotoxic CD8 clonotypes in ibrutinib-treated CLL. The assay was immunoSEQ multiplex PCR, and TCRdb's table has in-frame clones only and misses some. The sample holds some 30,000 clones, more than 75% seen once. Broader study findings: Treatment left the uncommon public clonotypes either contracted or stable in frequency. Having risen at ibrutinib response, clonality had fallen back toward baseline by progression.

The material sequenced was PBMCs, taken after 36 months of ibrutinib treatment. This receptor was obtained from a human donor with chronic lymphocytic leukemia.

The CDR3: CASSLGTAMNTEAFF. The DNA for the CDR3 is TGTGCCAGCAGCCTGGGGACAGCAATGAACACTGAAGCTTTCTTT. This chain connects TRBV13 to TRBJ1-1; 7 nucleotides match TRBD1. Per the germline V gene, CDR1 is PRHDT and CDR2 is FYEKMQ (reference sequence). This CDR3 has 15 residues. V lost 5 bases, J lost 0 bases, and 6 bases stayed unmatched.